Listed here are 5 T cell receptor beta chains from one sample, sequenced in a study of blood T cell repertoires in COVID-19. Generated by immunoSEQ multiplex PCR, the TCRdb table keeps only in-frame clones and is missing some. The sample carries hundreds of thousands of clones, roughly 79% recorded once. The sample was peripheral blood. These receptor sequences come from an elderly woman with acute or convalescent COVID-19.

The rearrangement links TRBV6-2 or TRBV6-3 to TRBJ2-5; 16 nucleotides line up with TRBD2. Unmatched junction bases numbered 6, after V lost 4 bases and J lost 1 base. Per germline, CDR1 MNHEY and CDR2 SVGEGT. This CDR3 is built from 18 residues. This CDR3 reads CASSFGTSGGAFQETQYF. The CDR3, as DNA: TGTGCCAGCAGTTTTGGGACTAGCGGGGGGGCTTTCCAAGAGACCCAGTACTTC.

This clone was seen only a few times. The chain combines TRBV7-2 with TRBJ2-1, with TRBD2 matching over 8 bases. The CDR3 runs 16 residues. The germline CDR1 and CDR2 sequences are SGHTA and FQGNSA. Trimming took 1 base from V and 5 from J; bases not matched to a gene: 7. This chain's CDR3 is CASSLEGAGGHNEQFF. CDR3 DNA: TGTGCCAGCAGCTTAGAAGGCGCGGGGGGACACAATGAGCAGTTCTTC.

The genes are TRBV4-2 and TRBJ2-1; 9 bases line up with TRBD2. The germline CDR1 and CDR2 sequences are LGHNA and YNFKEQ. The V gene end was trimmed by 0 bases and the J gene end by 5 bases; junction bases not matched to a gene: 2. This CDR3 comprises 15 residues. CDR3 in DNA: TGTGCCAGCAGCCAAGATGGCGGGAGGGACAATGAGCAGTTCTTC. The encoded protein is CASSQDGGRDNEQFF.

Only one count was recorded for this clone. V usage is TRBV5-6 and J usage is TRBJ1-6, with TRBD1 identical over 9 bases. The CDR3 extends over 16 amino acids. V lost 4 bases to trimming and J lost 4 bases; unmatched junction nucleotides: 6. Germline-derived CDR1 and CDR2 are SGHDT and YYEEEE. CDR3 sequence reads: CASSKGTGSYNSPLHF. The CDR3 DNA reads TGTGCCAGCAGCAAAGGGACAGGGTCGTATAATTCACCCCTCCACTTT.

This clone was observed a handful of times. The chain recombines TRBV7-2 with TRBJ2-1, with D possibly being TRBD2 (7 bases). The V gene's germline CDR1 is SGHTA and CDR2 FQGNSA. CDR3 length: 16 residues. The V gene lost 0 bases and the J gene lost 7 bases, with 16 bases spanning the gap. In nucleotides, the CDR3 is TGTGCCAGCAGCTTAGCCGTGGGGGGGCCGGATAATGAGCAGTTCTTC. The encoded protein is CASSLAVGGPDNEQFF.